This T cell receptor beta chain was retrieved from a study of cytomegalovirus exposure and HLA in healthy donors. The CDR3 consists of 19 residues. Deletions cut 0 bases from V and 0 bases from J, with 21 bases between. Germline V gives CDR1 SGHRS, CDR2 YFSETQ. It was with 60 Vbeta and 13 Jbeta primers that the PCR ran. TCRdb's table, derived via immunoSEQ multiplex PCR, lists solely in-frame clones and lacks some. The sample has under 150,000 clones; 80% to 85% are singletons. The TCR was taken from a male donor in good health and CMV-seronegative. The V gene is TRBV5-1, the J gene TRBJ2-5, with D possibly TRBD1 on 7 matching bases. The sample taken for sequencing was PBMCs. As DNA, the CDR3 is TGCGCCAGCAGCTTGGCCGGGCAGGGGGGTGTACGGTACCAAGAGACCCAGTACTTC. This translates into CASSLAGQGGVRYQETQYF.